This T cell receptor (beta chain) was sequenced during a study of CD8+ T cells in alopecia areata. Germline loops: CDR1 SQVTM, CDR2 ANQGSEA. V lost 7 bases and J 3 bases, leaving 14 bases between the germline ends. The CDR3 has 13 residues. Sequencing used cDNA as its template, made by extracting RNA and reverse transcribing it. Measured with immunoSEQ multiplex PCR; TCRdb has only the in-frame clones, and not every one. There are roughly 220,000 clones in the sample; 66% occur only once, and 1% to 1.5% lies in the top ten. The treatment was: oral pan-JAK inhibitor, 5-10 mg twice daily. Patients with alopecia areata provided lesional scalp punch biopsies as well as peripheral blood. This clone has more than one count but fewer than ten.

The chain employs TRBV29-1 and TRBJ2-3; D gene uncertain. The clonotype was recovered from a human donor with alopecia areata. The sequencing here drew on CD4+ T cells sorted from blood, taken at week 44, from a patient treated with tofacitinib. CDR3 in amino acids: CSAKTQLTDTQYF. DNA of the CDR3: TGCAGCGCCAAAACACAGTTAACAGATACGCAGTATTTT.